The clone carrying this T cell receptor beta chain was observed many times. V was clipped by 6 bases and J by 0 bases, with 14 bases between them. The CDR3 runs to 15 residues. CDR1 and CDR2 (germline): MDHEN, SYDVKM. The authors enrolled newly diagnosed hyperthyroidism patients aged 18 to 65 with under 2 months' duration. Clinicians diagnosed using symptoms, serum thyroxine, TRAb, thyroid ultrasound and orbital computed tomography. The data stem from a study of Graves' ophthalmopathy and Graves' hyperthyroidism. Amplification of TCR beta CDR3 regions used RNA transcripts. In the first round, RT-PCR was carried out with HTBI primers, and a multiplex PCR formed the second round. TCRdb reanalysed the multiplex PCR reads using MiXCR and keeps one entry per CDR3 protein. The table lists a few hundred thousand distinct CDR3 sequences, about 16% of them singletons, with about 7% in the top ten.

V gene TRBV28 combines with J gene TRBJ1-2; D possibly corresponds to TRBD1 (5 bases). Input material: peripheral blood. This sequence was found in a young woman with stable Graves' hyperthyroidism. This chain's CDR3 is CASRLGGHTNYGYTF. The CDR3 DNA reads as TGTGCCAGCAGGCTCGGAGGACACACTAACTATGGCTACACCTTC.